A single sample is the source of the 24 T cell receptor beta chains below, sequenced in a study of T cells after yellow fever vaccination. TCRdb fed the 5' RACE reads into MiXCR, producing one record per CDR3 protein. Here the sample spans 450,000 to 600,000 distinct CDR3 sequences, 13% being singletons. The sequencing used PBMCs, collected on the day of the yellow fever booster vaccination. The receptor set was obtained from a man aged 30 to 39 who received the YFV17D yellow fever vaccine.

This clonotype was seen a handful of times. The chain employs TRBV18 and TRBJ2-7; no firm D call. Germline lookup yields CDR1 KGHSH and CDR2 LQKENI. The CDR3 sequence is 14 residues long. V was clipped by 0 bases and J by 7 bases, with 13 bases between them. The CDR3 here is CASSPPSRVGEQYF. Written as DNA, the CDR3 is TGTGCCAGCTCACCACCGTCAAGGGTTGGGGAGCAGTACTTC.

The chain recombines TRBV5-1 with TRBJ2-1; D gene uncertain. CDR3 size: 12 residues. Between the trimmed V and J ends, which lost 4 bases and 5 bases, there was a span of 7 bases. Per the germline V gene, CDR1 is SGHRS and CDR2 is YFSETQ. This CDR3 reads CASSGDNNEQFF. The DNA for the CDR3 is TGCGCCAGCAGCGGCGACAACAATGAGCAGTTCTTC.

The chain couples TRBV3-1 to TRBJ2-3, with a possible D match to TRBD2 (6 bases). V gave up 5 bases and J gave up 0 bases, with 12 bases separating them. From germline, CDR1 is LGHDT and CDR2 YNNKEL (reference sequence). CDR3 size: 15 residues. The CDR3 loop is CASSFRESSTDTQYF. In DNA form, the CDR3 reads TGTGCCAGCAGCTTCCGGGAGAGTAGCACAGATACGCAGTATTTT.

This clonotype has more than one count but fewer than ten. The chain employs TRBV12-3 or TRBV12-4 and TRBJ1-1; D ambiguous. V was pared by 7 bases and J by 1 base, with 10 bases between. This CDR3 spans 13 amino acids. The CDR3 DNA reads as TGTGCCAGCACCCAGCGGGCGAACACTGAAGCTTTCTTT. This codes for CASTQRANTEAFF.

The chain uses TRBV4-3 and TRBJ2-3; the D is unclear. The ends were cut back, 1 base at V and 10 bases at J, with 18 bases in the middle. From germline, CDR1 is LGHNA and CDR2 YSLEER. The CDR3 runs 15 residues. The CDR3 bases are TGCGCCAGCAGCCAAGGGCTAGAATATCTTTCGGCGCAGTATTTT. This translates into CASSQGLEYLSAQYF.

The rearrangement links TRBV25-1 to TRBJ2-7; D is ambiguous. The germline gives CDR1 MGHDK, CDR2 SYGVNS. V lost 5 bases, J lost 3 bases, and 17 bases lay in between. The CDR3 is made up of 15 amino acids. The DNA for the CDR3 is TGTGCCAGCAGTAGCCGGGCTCTGGTTGGCTACGAGCAGTACTTC. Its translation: CASSSRALVGYEQYF.

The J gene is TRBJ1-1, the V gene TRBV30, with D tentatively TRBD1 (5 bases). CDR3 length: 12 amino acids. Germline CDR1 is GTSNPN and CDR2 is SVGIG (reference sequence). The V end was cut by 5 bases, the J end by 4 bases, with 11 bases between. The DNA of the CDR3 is TGTGCCTGGGCAGGGCCTGGCACTGAAGCTTTCTTT. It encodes CAWAGPGTEAFF.

The CDR3 nucleotides are TGTGCCAGCAGCTTAGGCTGGGCAGGAAACACCGGGGAGCTGTTTTTT. Its protein is CASSLGWAGNTGELFF. V and J are TRBV7-2 and TRBJ2-2, with D hard to call. The length of the CDR3 is 16 residues. Between the trimmed V and J ends, which lost 1 base and 2 bases, there was a span of 11 bases. Germline V lookup: CDR1 SGHTA, CDR2 FQGNSA.

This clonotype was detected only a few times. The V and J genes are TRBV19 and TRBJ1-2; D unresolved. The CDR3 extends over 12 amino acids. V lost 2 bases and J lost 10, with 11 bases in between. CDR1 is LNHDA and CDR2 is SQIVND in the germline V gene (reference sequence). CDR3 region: CASSITDGSYTF. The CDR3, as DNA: TGTGCCAGTAGTATAACTGACGGCTCCTACACCTTC. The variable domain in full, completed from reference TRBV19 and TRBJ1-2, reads DGGITQSPKYLFRKEGQNVTLSCEQNLNHDAMYWYRQDPGQGLRLIYYSQIVNDFQKGDIAEGYSVSREKKESFPLTVTSAQKNPTAFYLCASSITDGSYTFGSGTRLTVV.

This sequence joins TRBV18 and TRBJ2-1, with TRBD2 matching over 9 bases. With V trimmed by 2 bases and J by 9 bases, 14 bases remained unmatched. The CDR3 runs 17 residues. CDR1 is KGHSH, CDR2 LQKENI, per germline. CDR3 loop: CASSPIKGVAGAGEQFF. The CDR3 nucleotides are TGTGCCAGCTCACCAATCAAGGGGGTAGCGGGAGCGGGTGAGCAGTTCTTC. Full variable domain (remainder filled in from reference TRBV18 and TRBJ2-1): NAGVMQNPRHLVRRRGQEARLRCSPMKGHSHVYWYRQLPEEGLKFMVYLQKENIIDESGMPKERFSAEFPKEGPSILRIQQVVRGDSAAYFCASSPIKGVAGAGEQFFGPGTRLTVL.

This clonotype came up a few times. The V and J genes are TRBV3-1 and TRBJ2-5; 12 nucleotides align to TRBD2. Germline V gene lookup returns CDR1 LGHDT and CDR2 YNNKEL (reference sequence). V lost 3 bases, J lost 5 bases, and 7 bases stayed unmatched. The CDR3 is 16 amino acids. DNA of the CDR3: TGTGCCAGCAGCCAGAGACTAGCGGGAGTTAAGGAGACCCAGTACTTC. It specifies CASSQRLAGVKETQYF.

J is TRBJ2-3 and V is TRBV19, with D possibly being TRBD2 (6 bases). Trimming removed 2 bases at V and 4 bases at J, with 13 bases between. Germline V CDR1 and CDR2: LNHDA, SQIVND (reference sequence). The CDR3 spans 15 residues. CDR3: CASSIRRTGADTQYF. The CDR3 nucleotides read TGTGCCAGTAGTATACGACGGACGGGGGCAGATACGCAGTATTTT.

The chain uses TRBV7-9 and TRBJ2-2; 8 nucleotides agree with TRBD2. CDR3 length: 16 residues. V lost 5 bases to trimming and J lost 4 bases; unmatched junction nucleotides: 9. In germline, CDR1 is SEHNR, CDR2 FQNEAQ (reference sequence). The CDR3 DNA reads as TGTGCCAGCAGCCTTGCCCCCGGGACTAGCACCGGGGAGCTGTTTTTT. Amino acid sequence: CASSLAPGTSTGELFF.

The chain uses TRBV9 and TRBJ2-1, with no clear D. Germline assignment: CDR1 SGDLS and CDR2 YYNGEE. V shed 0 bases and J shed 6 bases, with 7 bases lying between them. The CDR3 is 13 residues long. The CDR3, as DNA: TGTGCCAGCAGCGTAGACAGCCGCAATGAGCAGTTCTTC. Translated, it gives CASSVDSRNEQFF.

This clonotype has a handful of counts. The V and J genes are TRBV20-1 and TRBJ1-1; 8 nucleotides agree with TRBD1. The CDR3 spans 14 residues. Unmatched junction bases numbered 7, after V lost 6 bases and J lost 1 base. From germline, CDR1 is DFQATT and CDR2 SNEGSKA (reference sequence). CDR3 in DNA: TGCAGTGCGGCAACAGGGGGGCGGAACACTGAAGCTTTCTTT. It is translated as CSAATGGRNTEAFF.

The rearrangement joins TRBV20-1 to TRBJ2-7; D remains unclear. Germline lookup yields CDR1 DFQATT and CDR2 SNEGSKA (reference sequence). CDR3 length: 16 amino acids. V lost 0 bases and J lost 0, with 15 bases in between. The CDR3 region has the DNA TGCAGTGCTAGAGATTTGGCGACTTTGAACTCCTACGAGCAGTACTTC. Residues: CSARDLATLNSYEQYF.

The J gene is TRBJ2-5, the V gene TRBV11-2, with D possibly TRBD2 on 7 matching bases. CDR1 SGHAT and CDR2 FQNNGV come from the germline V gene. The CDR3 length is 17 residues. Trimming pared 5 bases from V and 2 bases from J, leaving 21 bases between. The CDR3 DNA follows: TGTGCCAGCAGCATCACAAGGGGGGGGAATATACAAGAGACCCAGTACTTC. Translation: CASSITRGGNIQETQYF.

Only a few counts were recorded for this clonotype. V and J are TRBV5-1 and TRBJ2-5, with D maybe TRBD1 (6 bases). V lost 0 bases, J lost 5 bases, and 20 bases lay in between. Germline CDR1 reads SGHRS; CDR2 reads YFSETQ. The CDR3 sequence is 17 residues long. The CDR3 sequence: CASSLGRTAARWETQYF. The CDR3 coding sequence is TGCGCCAGCAGCTTGGGAAGGACAGCCGCCCGCTGGGAGACCCAGTACTTC.

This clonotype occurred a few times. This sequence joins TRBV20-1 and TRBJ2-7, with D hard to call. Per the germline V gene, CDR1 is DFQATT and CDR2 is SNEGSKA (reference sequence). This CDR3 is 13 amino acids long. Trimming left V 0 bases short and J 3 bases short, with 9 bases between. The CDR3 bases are TGCAGTGCTAGAGAAGGCCTAGTCTACGAGCAGTACTTC. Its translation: CSAREGLVYEQYF.

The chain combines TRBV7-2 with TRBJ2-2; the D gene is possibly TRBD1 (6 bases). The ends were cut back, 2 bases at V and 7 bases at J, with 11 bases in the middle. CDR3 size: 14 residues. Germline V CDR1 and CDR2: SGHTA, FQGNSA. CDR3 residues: CASSLQGTGGELFF. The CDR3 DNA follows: TGTGCCAGCAGCTTACAGGGGACCGGCGGGGAGCTGTTTTTT. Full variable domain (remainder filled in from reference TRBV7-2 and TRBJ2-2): GAGVSQSPSNKVTEKGKDVELRCDPISGHTALYWYRQSLGQGLEFLIYFQGNSAPDKSGLPSDRFSAERTGGSVSTLTIQRTQQEDSAVYLCASSLQGTGGELFFGEGSRLTVL.

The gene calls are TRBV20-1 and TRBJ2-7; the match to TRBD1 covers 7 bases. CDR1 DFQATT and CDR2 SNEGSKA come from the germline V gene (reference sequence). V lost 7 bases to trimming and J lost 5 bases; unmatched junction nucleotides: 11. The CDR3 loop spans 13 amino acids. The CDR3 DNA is TGCAGTGTATTCTCCACAGGGGCGGACGAGCAGTACTTC. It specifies CSVFSTGADEQYF.

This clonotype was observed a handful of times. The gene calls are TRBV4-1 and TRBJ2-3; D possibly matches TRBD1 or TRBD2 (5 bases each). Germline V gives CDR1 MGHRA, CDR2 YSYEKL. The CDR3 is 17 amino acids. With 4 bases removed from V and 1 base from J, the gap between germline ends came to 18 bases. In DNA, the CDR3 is TGCGCCAGCAGCCCTAACTTGGGGCAGGGAGGCACAGATACGCAGTATTTT. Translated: CASSPNLGQGGTDTQYF.

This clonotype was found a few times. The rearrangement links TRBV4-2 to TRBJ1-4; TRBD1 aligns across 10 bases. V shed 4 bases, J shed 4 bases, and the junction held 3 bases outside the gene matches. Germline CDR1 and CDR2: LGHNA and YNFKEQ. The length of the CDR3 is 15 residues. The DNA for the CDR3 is TGTGCCAGCAGCCCCCGGGACAGGGGTAATGAAAAACTGTTTTTT. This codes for CASSPRDRGNEKLFF.

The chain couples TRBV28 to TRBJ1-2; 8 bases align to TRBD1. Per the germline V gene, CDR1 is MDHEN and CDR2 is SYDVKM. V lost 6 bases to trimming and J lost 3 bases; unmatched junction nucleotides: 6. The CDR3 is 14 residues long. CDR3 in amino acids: CASRSPDRDYGYTF. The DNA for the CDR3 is TGTGCCAGCAGATCCCCGGACAGGGACTATGGCTACACCTTC.